This is a list of T cell receptor beta chains from one sample in a study of cytomegalovirus exposure and HLA in healthy donors. Measured with immunoSEQ multiplex PCR; TCRdb has only the in-frame clones, and not every one. The data show roughly 34,000 clones, 70% to 85% seen once. The sample was PBMCs. The source is a young woman in good health and CMV-seronegative. The CDR3 runs from the conserved cysteine through the conserved F or W. The order of the fields is J gene, D gene, V gene, clone size, CDR3 protein, CDR3 DNA. The D gene is left open where the match is weak. Some rows mark clone size as missing; the rest say once, few, many or name a class of expanded clone.

TRBJ1-1,TRBD1,TRBV5-1,.,CASSRDSSAEAFF,TGCGCCAGCAGCAGGGACAGTTCCGCTGAAGCTTTCTTT
TRBJ2-1,.,TRBV7-9,.,CASSSQGHEQFF,TGTGCCAGCAGCTCACAGGGTCATGAGCAGTTCTTC
TRBJ2-7,.,TRBV18,.,CASSPLSGTSNGEQYF,TGTGCCAGCTCACCCTTATCCGGGACTTCTAATGGCGAGCAGTACTTC
TRBJ1-4,.,TRBV11-3,.,CASSQGSNEKLFF,TGTGCCAGCAGCCAGGGAAGTAATGAAAAACTGTTTTTT
TRBJ1-2,TRBD1,TRBV29-1,.,CSVDGTGSGWGYGYTF,TGCAGCGTTGACGGGACAGGTTCGGGATGGGGCTATGGCTACACCTTC
TRBJ2-2,.,TRBV4-1,.,CASSQVKGVTGELFF,TGCGCCAGCAGCCAAGTTAAAGGGGTTACCGGGGAGCTGTTTTTT
TRBJ2-7,TRBD1,TRBV6-6,.,CASTTQGNSEQYF,TGTGCCAGCACCACACAGGGGAACTCCGAGCAGTACTTC
TRBJ2-3,TRBD2,TRBV27,.,CASSRLASDTQYF,TGTGCCAGCAGTCGACTAGCCTCAGATACGCAGTATTTT
TRBJ1-2,TRBD1,TRBV18,.,CASSPPGTGTYGYTF,TGTGCCAGCTCACCCCCAGGGACAGGGACTTATGGCTACACCTTC
TRBJ2-2,.,TRBV9,.,CASSGSVFSTGELFF,TGTGCCAGCAGCGGATCGGTCTTCTCCACCGGGGAGCTGTTTTTT
TRBJ2-7,TRBD2,TRBV4-3,.,CASSLGLAGESEQYF,TGCGCCAGCAGCCTGGGACTAGCGGGAGAATCCGAGCAGTACTTC
TRBJ2-5,TRBD1,TRBV5-1,once,CASSLEAGGNQKTQYF,TGCGCCAGCAGCTTGGAGGCAGGGGGCAACCAAAAGACCCAGTACTTC
TRBJ2-7,TRBD1,TRBV25-1,.,CASQTGGLEQYF,TGTGCCAGCCAGACAGGGGGTCTCGAGCAGTACTTC
TRBJ2-5,.,TRBV19,.,CASSNRQETQYF,TGTGCCAGTAGTAACAGACAAGAGACCCAGTACTTC
TRBJ2-3,TRBD2,TRBV15,once,CATSSDRNLAGGLHSTDTQYF,TGTGCCACCAGCAGCGACAGGAATCTAGCGGGGGGCCTCCATAGCACAGATACGCAGTATTTT
TRBJ2-3,.,TRBV5-1,.,CASSLAVVRGTDTQYF,TGCGCCAGCAGCTTGGCAGTTGTCAGGGGCACAGATACGCAGTATTTT
TRBJ2-1,TRBD2,TRBV9,.,CASSAGTSGSGYNEQFF,TGTGCCAGCAGCGCAGGGACTAGCGGGAGCGGCTACAATGAGCAGTTCTTC
TRBJ2-1,.,TRBV7-2,once,CASSSTRQDTTEQFF,TGTGCCAGCAGCTCCACCCGACAGGACACCACTGAGCAGTTCTTC
TRBJ1-3,.,TRBV7-6,.,CASSLGQTGSGNTIYF,TGTGCCAGCAGCCTAGGACAGACCGGCTCTGGAAACACCATATATTTT
TRBJ1-1,.,TRBV5-4,.,CASSLTGMNTEAFF,TGTGCCAGCAGCTTAACAGGGATGAACACTGAAGCTTTCTTT
TRBJ1-3,.,TRBV28,.,CASSFWSSGNTIYF,TGTGCCAGCAGTTTTTGGAGCTCTGGAAACACCATATATTTT
TRBJ1-1,TRBD1,TRBV27,.,CASSPRTGGYTEAFF,TGTGCCAGCAGTCCCCGGACAGGGGGGTACACTGAAGCTTTCTTT
TRBJ2-3,.,TRBV7-6,.,CASSFSAVLTDTQYF,TGTGCCAGCAGCTTTTCTGCGGTGCTCACAGATACGCAGTATTTT
TRBJ2-2,TRBD1,TRBV28,once,CASSNGQGGGELFF,TGTGCCAGCAGTAACGGACAGGGGGGCGGGGAGCTGTTTTTT
TRBJ2-1,.,TRBV6-5,once,CATRPVVQGSEQFF,TGTGCCACACGACCCGTTGTTCAGGGAAGTGAGCAGTTCTTC
TRBJ1-2,TRBD1,TRBV4-3,once,CASSPTGDYGYTF,TGCGCCAGCAGCCCTACAGGGGACTATGGCTACACCTTC
TRBJ1-2,.,TRBV7-9,.,CASSPTTGEGNGYTF,TGTGCCAGCAGCCCGACGACAGGCGAAGGAAATGGCTACACCTTC
TRBJ1-4,.,TRBV9,.,CASSVGGVNEKLFF,TGTGCCAGCAGCGTAGGAGGTGTTAATGAAAAACTGTTTTTT
TRBJ1-5,.,TRBV5-8,.,CASRARGSNQPQHF,TGTGCCAGCCGGGCCCGGGGAAGCAATCAGCCCCAGCATTTT
TRBJ2-3,TRBD1,TRBV4-2,few,CASTPGGDRGTDTQYF,TGTGCCAGCACCCCAGGGGGCGACCGGGGCACAGATACGCAGTATTTT
TRBJ1-2,TRBD1,TRBV25-1,.,CASSWGQGVGYTF,TGTGCCAGCTCCTGGGGACAGGGAGTTGGCTACACCTTC
TRBJ2-7,.,TRBV21-1,.,CASTPNPTGLLGRRYF,TGTGCCAGCACGCCGAATCCCACAGGGCTCTTGGGTCGGCGGTACTTC
TRBJ2-7,TRBD2,TRBV4-3,once,CASSQDTSGISSYEQYF,TGCGCCAGCAGCCAAGATACTAGCGGTATTAGCTCCTACGAGCAGTACTTC
TRBJ2-7,TRBD1,TRBV7-2,.,CASSPYRGSYEQYF,TGTGCCAGCAGCCCGTACAGGGGCTCCTACGAGCAGTACTTC
TRBJ1-2,TRBD1,TRBV18,.,CASSPGTGRVDGYTF,TGTGCCAGCTCACCTGGGACAGGGAGAGTCGATGGCTACACCTTC
TRBJ2-3,.,TRBV5-1,.,CASSLGGSTDTQYF,TGCGCCAGCAGCTTAGGGGGAAGCACAGATACGCAGTATTTT
TRBJ1-2,.,TRBV15,.,CATSRGFGGDGYTF,TGTGCCACCAGCAGAGGTTTTGGAGGGGATGGCTACACCTTC
TRBJ2-2,.,TRBV7-2,.,CASSLARLNTGELFF,TGTGCCAGCAGCTTAGCTCGTTTGAACACCGGGGAGCTGTTTTTT
TRBJ1-6,TRBD1,TRBV9,.,CASSQRQGDSPLHF,TGTGCCAGCAGCCAAAGACAGGGAGATTCACCCCTCCACTTT
TRBJ1-6,.,TRBV7-2,few,CASSLMGRDQSPLHF,TGTGCCAGCAGCTTAATGGGCAGGGATCAATCACCCCTCCACTTT
TRBJ1-3,TRBD1,TRBV18,.,CASSPFTGGEGNTIYF,TGTGCCAGCTCACCATTCACAGGGGGCGAAGGAAACACCATATATTTT
TRBJ2-1,TRBD2,TRBV5-1,once,CASSPGRGRGSYNEQFF,TGCGCCAGCAGCCCAGGGAGGGGCCGTGGATCCTACAATGAGCAGTTCTTC
TRBJ2-3,TRBD2,TRBV7-8,.,CASSLRGTSGLDTQYF,TGTGCCAGCAGCTTAAGGGGGACTAGCGGGTTAGATACGCAGTATTTT
TRBJ1-6,.,TRBV11-2,.,CASSLDGGTNSPLHF,TGTGCCAGCAGCTTAGATGGCGGTACTAATTCACCCCTCCACTTT
TRBJ1-2,TRBD1,TRBV25-1,.,CASSELTQFGDSYGYTF,TGTGCCAGCAGTGAATTAACCCAATTCGGGGACAGCTATGGCTACACCTTC
TRBJ1-1,TRBD1,TRBV11-3,.,CASSLGTGQNTEAFF,TGTGCCAGCAGCCTTGGGACAGGGCAGAACACTGAAGCTTTCTTT
TRBJ2-2,TRBD1,TRBV27,once,CASRTGAYTGELFF,TGTGCCAGCCGGACAGGGGCGTACACCGGGGAGCTGTTTTTT
TRBJ2-1,TRBD1,TRBV5-4,once,CASSPPGTVDEQFF,TGTGCCAGCAGCCCGCCCGGGACAGTGGATGAGCAGTTCTTC
TRBJ2-1,TRBD2,TRBV27,few,CASSSLAGGTYNEQFF,TGTGCCAGCAGTTCGCTAGCGGGAGGAACCTACAATGAGCAGTTCTTC
TRBJ2-7,.,TRBV13,.,CASTSSSGYEQYF,TGTGCCAGCACCTCGTCGTCAGGTTACGAGCAGTACTTC
TRBJ1-2,.,TRBV7-2,.,CASSALGGGVGGYTF,TGTGCCAGCAGCGCCCTGGGGGGGGGAGTAGGCGGCTACACCTTC
TRBJ2-2,.,TRBV30,once,CAWSVLRQGNTGELFF,TGTGCCTGGAGTGTACTAAGGCAGGGGAACACCGGGGAGCTGTTTTTT
TRBJ1-1,.,TRBV18,few,CASSPPLQDTEAFF,TGTGCCAGCTCACCACCGTTACAGGACACTGAAGCTTTCTTT
TRBJ2-1,.,TRBV30,.,CAWSVTVEQFF,TGTGCCTGGAGTGTAACGGTTGAGCAGTTCTTC
TRBJ1-1,.,TRBV27,.,CASSLSGEGAEAFF,TGTGCCAGCAGTTTATCCGGGGAAGGCGCTGAAGCTTTCTTT
TRBJ1-5,TRBD1,TRBV28,once,CASSAGTGPNQPQNF,TGTGCCAGCAGTGCCGGGACAGGGCCTAATCAGCCCCAGAATTTT
TRBJ2-2,.,TRBV28,.,CASRGSGYYANTGELFF,TGTGCCAGCAGGGGTAGCGGATACTACGCGAACACCGGGGAGCTGTTTTTT